The 9 T cell receptor beta chains listed next were all sequenced from one sample in a study of blood T cell repertoires in COVID-19. Assay used: immunoSEQ multiplex PCR; TCRdb lists only in-frame clones, some missing. There are about 120,000 clones in the sample; 65% to 90% occur only once, and less than 8.5% lies in the top ten. The sequenced sample consisted of peripheral blood. The source of these receptors is an elderly man with active or convalescent COVID-19.

The CDR3 spells CASSLSGGIGNEQFF. The CDR3 nucleotides read TGTGCCAGCAGTTTATCGGGGGGAATAGGGAATGAGCAGTTCTTC. The chain combines TRBV27 with TRBJ2-1, with D possibly being TRBD2 (6 bases). CDR3 length: 15 residues. The germline CDR1 and CDR2 sequences are MNHEY and SMNVEV (reference sequence). Deletions cut 0 bases from V and 7 bases from J, with 13 bases between.

The genes are TRBV21-1 and TRBJ1-2; the table's D call, TRBD1, was not checked against the DNA. TRBV21-1 is designated a pseudogene. The CDR3 covers 17 residues. This CDR3 reads CASSKDAEGACSYGYTF. The CDR3 nucleotides are TGTGCCAGCAGCAAAGACGCGGAGGGGGCCTGTAGCTATGGCTACACCTTC.

There are a few counts of this clone. The chain links TRBV19 to TRBJ2-2, with TRBD2 identical over 8 bases. The ends lost 4 bases at V and 1 base at J; junction bases unmatched: 2. CDR1 and CDR2 from the germline V gene are LNHDA and SQIVND (reference sequence). There are 15 residues in the CDR3. As DNA, the CDR3 is TGTGCCAGTAGTAGCGGGACTAGGAACACCGGGGAGCTGTTTTTT. Its protein is CASSSGTRNTGELFF.

The chain employs TRBV3-1 (or the pseudogene TRBV3-2) and TRBJ2-1; 8 bases line up with TRBD2. The CDR3 runs to 16 residues. V lost 0 bases to trimming and J lost 7 bases; unmatched junction nucleotides: 8. The germline gives CDR1 LGHDT, CDR2 YNNKEL (reference sequence). CDR3 in amino acids: CASSQDLGRAGNEQFF. DNA for the CDR3: TGTGCCAGCAGCCAAGATCTCGGGAGGGCCGGGAATGAGCAGTTCTTC.

This clone was seen only once. The V and J genes are TRBV29-1 and TRBJ1-5, with 7 bases lining up with TRBD1. Trimming cost V 6 bases and J 4 bases; bases outside gene matches: 6. CDR1 and CDR2 from the germline V gene are SQVTM and ANQGSEA. The CDR3 runs 13 residues. CDR3 in amino acids: CSVARDRNQPQHF. CDR3 in DNA: TGCAGCGTGGCGAGGGACAGAAATCAGCCCCAGCATTTT.

The J gene is TRBJ2-5, the V gene TRBV7-2; 8 nucleotides match TRBD2. V lost 5 bases, J lost 5 bases, and 10 bases stayed unmatched. The germline CDR1 and CDR2 sequences are SGHTA and FQGNSA. This CDR3 spans 15 amino acids. The CDR3 sequence: CASSTQGGGFETQYF. DNA of the CDR3: TGTGCCAGCAGCACCCAGGGCGGGGGGTTTGAGACCCAGTACTTC.

This rearrangement joins TRBV6-5 to TRBJ2-3, with D possibly being TRBD2 (5 bases). Germline V gene data show CDR1 as MNHEY and CDR2 as SVGAGI. The CDR3 has 14 amino acids. V lost 4 bases, J lost 0 bases, and 8 bases lay in between. CDR3 DNA: TGTGCCAGCAGTTCGGGCGGGAGCACAGATACGCAGTATTTT. Protein product: CASSSGGSTDTQYF.

The genes are TRBV5-1 and TRBJ1-4; D is perhaps TRBD1 (5 bases). The germline V gene encodes CDR1 SGHRS and CDR2 YFSETQ. Trimming stripped 3 bases from V and 5 bases from J, with 14 bases between. This CDR3 has 15 residues. CDR3 DNA: TGCGCCAGCAGCTCTGGAGGGGACCCGAATGAAAAACTGTTTTTT. This encodes CASSSGGDPNEKLFF.

V gene TRBV7-9 combines with J gene TRBJ1-1; D call uncertain. Deletions cut 1 base from V and 8 bases from J, with 14 bases between. The V gene's germline CDR1 is SEHNR and CDR2 FQNEAQ (reference sequence). This CDR3 is 14 amino acids long. In nucleotides, the CDR3 is TGTGCCAGCAGCTTAGTGTCACGTTTAGCCGAAGCTTTCTTT. Translation: CASSLVSRLAEAFF.